This T cell receptor beta chain is from a study of cytomegalovirus exposure and HLA in healthy donors. The overall study: Earlier work reported roughly 120 million unique TCR beta sequences from some 180 million T cells.

PCR employed 60 Vbeta and 13 Jbeta primers. How the authors handled the data: Unique TCR beta chains totaled some 78 million in a later count, with some 10 million of them shared. The protocol was immunoSEQ multiplex PCR, while the TCRdb copy is restricted to in-frame clones and leaves out a portion. The DNA gave D and trimming, while V, J and clone size come from that table. The sample yields around 100,000 clones, about 80% seen once. Study observations and caveats: An ancestry cluster, one associated with Asian ancestry, reportedly showed fewer N-insertions than the 666-donor mean in a later analysis. Researchers counted around 160 TCR beta chains as cytomegalovirus-associated.

In the case of this clone: What it recognizes is unknown.

This CDR3 contains 16 residues. V lost 0 bases, J lost 10 bases, and 4 bases stayed unmatched. CDR1 is MNHNY, CDR2 SVGAGI, per germline (reference sequence). Sequenced: PBMCs. The chain uses TRBV6-6 and TRBJ1-6, with 12 bases that match TRBD1. The clonotype comes from a man aged 35 to 55 in good health and CMV-seronegative. CDR3 bases: TGTGCCAGCAGTTACTCGGGACAGGGGGCGAGGTCACCCCTCCACTTT. Protein: CASSYSGQGARSPLHF.